This paragraph covers one T cell receptor beta chain sequence. Its antigen remains unidentified. Via MiXCR, TCRdb re-called the 5' RACE reads, giving one row per CDR3 protein. Of approximately 290,000 distinct CDR3 sequences listed, 8% to 10% are singletons. The record originates from a study of T-cell memory formation after mild COVID-19. Overall study context: Across donors, TCR clusters were largely donor specific.

Points from the study as a whole: Among contracting clones, CD4+ were mainly CM/EM and CD8+ enriched in EMRA. Day 15 to 85 contracting clones showed balanced CD4/CD8; day 15 to 37 expanders favored CD4+.

Germline values: CDR1 DFQATT, CDR2 SNEGSKA (reference sequence). The CDR3 has 14 amino acids. V was pared by 1 base and J by 7 bases, with 8 bases of the junction left unmatched. The chain employs TRBV20-1 and TRBJ2-7, with 9 bases identical to TRBD2. What was sequenced was PBMCs or a T cell subset sorted from them (not recorded which). This clonotype was sampled from a young man who had mild COVID-19 (a few samples of this study predate the infection). Cell type and time point are not known. CDR3 in amino acids: CSARVVAGVGEQYF. The CDR3 DNA is TGCAGTGCTAGAGTGGTAGCGGGAGTGGGAGAGCAGTACTTC.